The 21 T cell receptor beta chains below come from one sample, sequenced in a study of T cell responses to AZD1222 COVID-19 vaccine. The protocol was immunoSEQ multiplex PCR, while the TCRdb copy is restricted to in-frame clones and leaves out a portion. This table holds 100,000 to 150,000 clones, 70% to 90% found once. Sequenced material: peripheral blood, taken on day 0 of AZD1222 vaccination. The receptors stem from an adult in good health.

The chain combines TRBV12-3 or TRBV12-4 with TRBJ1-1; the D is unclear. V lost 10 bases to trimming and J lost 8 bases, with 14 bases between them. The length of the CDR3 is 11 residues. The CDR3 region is CATRVGVEAFF. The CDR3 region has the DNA TGTGCCACCCGGGTCGGGGTGGAAGCTTTCTTT.

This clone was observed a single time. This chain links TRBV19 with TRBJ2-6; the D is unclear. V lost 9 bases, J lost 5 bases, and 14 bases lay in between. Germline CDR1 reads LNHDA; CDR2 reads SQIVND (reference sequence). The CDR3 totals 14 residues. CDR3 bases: TGTGCCAGCCGCGACCGGTTACGGGCCAACGTCCTGACTTTC. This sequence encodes CASRDRLRANVLTF.

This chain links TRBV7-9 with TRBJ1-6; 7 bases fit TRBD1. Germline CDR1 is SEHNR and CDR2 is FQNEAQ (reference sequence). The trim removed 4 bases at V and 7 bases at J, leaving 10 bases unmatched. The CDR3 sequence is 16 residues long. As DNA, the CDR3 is TGTGCCAGCAGCTGGGGTTACAGGGGACTAAATTCACCCCTCCACTTT. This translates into CASSWGYRGLNSPLHF.

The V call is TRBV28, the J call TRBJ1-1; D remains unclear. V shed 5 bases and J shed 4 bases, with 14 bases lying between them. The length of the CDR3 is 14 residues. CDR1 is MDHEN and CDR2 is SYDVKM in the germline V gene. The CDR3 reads CASSTRVWGTEAFF. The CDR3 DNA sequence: TGTGCCAGCAGTACCCGGGTTTGGGGCACTGAAGCTTTCTTT.

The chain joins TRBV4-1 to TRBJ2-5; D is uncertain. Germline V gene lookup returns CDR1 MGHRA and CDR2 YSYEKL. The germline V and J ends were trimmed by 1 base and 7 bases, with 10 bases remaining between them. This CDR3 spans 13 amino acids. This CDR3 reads CASSQGGHGTQYF. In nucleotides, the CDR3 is TGCGCCAGCAGCCAAGGGGGTCACGGGACCCAGTACTTC.

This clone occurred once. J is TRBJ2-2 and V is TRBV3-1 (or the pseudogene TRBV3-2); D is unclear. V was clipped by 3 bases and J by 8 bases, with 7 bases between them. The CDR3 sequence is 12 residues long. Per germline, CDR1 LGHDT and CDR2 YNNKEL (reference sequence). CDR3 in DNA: TGTGCCAGCAGCCAGGACGAGGGGGAGCTGTTTTTT. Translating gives CASSQDEGELFF.

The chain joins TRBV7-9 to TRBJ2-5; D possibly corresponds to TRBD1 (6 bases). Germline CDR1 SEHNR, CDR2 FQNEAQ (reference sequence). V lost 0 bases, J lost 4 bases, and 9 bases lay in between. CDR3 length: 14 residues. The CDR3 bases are TGTGCCAGCAGCTTAGCAGCAGGGGCAGAGACCCAGTACTTC. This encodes CASSLAAGAETQYF.

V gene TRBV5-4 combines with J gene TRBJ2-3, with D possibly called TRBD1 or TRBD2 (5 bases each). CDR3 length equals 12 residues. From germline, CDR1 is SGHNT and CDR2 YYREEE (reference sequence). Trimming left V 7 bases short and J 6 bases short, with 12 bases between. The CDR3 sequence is CASRGGSDTQYF. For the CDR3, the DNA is TGTGCCAGCCGTGGGGGATCGGATACGCAGTATTTT. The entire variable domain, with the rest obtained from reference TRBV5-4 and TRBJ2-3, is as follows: ETGVTQSPTHLIKTRGQQVTLRCSSQSGHNTVSWYQQALGQGPQFIFQYYREEENGRGNFPPRFSGLQFPNYSSELNVNALELDDSALYLCASRGGSDTQYFGPGTRLTVL.

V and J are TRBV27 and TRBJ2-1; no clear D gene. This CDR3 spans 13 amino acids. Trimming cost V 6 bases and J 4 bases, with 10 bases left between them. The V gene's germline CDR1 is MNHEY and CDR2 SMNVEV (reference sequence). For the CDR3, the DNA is TGTGCCAGCAGGAAGGACCCTTACAATGAGCAGTTCTTC. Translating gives CASRKDPYNEQFF.

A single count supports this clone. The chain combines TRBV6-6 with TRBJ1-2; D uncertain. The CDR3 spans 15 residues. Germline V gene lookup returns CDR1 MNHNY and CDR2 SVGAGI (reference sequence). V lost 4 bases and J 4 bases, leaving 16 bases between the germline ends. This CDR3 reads CASSSHLEYSYGYTF. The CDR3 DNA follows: TGTGCCAGCAGTTCCCACTTAGAGTATTCCTATGGCTACACCTTC.

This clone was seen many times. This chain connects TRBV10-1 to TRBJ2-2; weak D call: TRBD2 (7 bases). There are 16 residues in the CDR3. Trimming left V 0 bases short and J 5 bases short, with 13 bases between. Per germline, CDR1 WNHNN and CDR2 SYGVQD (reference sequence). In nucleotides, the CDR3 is TGCGCCAGCAGTGAGTCGGGGGGGCCCGGGACCGGGGAGCTGTTTTTT. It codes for CASSESGGPGTGELFF.

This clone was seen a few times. DNA of the CDR3: TGTGCCAGCAGCTATACGATGTCCCGCAATGAAAAACTGTTTTTT. It yields the protein CASSYTMSRNEKLFF. The chain is built from TRBV28 and TRBJ1-4; D is unresolved. From germline, CDR1 is MDHEN and CDR2 SYDVKM. This CDR3 region has 15 residues. V was clipped by 6 bases and J by 5 bases, with 16 bases between them. Drawing the rest from reference TRBV28 and TRBJ1-4, the complete variable domain is DVKVTQSSRYLVKRTGEKVFLECVQDMDHENMFWYRQDPGLGLRLIYFSYDVKMKEKGDIPEGYSVSREKKERFSLILESASTNQTSMYLCASSYTMSRNEKLFFGSGTQLSVL.

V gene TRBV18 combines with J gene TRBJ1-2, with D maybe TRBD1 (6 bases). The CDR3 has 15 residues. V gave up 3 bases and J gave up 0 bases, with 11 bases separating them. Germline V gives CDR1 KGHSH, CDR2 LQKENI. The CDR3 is CASSPMDRPNYGYTF. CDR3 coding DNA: TGTGCCAGCTCACCCATGGACAGACCTAACTATGGCTACACCTTC.

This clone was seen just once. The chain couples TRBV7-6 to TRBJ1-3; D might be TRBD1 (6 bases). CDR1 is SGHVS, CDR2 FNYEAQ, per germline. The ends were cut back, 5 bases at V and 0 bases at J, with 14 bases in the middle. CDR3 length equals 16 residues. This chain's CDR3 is CASSPRTASSGNTIYF. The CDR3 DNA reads TGTGCCAGCAGCCCCCGGACAGCTTCCTCTGGAAACACCATATATTTT.

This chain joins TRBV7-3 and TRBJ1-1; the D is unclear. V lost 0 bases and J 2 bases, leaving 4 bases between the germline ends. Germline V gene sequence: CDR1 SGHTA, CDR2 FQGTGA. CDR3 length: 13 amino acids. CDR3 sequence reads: CASSLTSNTEAFF. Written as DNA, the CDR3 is TGTGCCAGCAGCTTAACCAGTAACACTGAAGCTTTCTTT.

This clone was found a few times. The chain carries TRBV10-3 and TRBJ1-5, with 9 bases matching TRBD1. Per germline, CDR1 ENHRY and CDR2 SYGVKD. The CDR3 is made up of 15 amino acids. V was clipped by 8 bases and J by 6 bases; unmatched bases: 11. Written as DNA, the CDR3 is TGTGCCATCGCCGCCGGGACAGGGTCGGGTCAGCCCCAGCATTTT. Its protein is CAIAAGTGSGQPQHF.

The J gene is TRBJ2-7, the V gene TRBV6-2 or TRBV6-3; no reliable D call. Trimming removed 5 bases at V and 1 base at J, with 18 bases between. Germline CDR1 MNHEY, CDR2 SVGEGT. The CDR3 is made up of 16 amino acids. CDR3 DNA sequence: TGTGCCAGCAGTCAAACCACGATCGGGCGTTCCTACGAGCAGTACTTC. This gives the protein CASSQTTIGRSYEQYF.

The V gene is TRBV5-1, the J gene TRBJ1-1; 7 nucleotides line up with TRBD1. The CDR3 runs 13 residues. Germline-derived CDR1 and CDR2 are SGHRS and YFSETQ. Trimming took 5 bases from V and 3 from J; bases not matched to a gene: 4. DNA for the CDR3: TGCGCCAGCAGTCCACAGGGGTACACTGAAGCTTTCTTT. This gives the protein CASSPQGYTEAFF.

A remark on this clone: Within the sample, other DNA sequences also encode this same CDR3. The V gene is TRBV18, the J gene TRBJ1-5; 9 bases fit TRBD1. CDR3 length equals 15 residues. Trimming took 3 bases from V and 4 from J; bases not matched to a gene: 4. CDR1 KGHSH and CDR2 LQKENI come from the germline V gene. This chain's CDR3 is CASSPDRGGNQPQHF. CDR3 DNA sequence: TGTGCCAGCTCACCGGACAGGGGAGGGAATCAGCCCCAGCATTTT.

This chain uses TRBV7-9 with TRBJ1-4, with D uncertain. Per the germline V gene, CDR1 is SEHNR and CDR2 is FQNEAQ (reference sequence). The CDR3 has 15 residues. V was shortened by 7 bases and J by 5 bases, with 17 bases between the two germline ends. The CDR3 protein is CASTYTPTPNEKLFF. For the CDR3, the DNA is TGTGCCAGCACCTATACACCGACTCCAAATGAAAAACTGTTTTTT.

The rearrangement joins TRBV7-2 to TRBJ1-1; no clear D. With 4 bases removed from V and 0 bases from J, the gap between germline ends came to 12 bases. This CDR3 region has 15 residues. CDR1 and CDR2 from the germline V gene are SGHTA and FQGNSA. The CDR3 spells CASSSSTYLNTEAFF. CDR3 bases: TGTGCCAGCAGCTCATCGACTTACCTGAACACTGAAGCTTTCTTT.